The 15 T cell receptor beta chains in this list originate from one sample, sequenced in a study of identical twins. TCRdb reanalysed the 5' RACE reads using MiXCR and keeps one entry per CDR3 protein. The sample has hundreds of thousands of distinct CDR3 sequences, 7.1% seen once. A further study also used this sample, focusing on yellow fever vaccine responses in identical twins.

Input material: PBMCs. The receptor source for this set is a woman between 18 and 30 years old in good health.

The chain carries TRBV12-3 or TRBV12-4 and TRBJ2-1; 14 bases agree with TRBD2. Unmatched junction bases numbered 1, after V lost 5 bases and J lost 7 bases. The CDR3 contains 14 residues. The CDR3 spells CASSGTSGSNEQFF. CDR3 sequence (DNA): TGTGCCAGCAGTGGGACTAGCGGGAGTAATGAGCAGTTCTTC.

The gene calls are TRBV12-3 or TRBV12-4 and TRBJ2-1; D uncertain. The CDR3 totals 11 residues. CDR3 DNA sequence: TGTGTGTCTCTTGGGTACAATGAGCAGTTCTTC. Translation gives CVSLGYNEQFF.

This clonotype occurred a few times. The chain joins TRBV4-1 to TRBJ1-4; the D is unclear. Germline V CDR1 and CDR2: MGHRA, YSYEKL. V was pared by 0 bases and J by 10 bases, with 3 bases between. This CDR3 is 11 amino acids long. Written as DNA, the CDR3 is TGCGCCAGCAGCCAAGAGGGAAAACTGTTTTTT. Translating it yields CASSQEGKLFF.

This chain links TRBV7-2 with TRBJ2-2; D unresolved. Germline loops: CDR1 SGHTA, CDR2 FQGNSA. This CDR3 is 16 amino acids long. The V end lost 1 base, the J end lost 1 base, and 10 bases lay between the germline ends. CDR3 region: CASSLGSLRNTGELFF. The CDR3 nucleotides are TGTGCCAGCAGCTTAGGGAGCCTACGGAACACCGGGGAGCTGTTTTTT.

CDR3 in amino acids: CASSPPITEAFF. In DNA form, the CDR3 reads TGTGCCAGCAGCCCGCCTATCACTGAAGCTTTCTTT. The J gene is TRBJ1-1, the V gene TRBV7-9; no clear D. With 5 bases removed from V and 4 bases from J, the gap between germline ends came to 8 bases. Germline V gene data show CDR1 as SEHNR and CDR2 as FQNEAQ (reference sequence). The CDR3 is 12 residues long.

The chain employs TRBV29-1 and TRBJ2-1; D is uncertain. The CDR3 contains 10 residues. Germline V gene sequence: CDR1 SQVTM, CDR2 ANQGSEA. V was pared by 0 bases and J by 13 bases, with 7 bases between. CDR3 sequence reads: CSVEDVGQFF. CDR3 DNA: TGCAGCGTTGAAGATGTGGGACAGTTCTTC.

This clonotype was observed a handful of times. The CDR3 spells CSARGWQGSTEAFF. For the CDR3, the DNA is TGCAGTGCTAGAGGGTGGCAGGGGAGCACTGAAGCTTTCTTT. This chain links TRBV20-1 with TRBJ1-1, with D perhaps matching TRBD1 (6 bases). V lost 1 base, J lost 4 bases, and 13 bases lay in between. The CDR3 consists of 14 residues. In germline, CDR1 is DFQATT, CDR2 SNEGSKA (reference sequence).

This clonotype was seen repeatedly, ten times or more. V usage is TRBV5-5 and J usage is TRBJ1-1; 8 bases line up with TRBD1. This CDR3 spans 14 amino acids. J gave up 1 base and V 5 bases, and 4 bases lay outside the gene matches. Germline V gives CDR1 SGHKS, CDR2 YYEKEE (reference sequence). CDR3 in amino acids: CASRDRATNTEAFF. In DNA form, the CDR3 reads TGTGCCAGCAGGGACAGGGCCACGAACACTGAAGCTTTCTTT.

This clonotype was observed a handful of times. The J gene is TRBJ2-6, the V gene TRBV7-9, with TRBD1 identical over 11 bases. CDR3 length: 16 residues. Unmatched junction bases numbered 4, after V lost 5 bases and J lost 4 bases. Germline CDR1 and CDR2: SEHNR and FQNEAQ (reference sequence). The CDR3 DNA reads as TGTGCCAGCAGCGCGGGACAGGGGGTCGGGGCCAACGTCCTGACTTTC. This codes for CASSAGQGVGANVLTF.

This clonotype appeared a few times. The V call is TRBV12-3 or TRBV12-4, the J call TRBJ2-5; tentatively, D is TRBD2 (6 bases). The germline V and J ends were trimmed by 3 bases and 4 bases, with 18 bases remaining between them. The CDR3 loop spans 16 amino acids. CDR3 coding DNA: TGTGCCAGCAGTTTCGGGTCGCGGGGAGGAGGAGAGACCCAGTACTTC. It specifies CASSFGSRGGGETQYF.

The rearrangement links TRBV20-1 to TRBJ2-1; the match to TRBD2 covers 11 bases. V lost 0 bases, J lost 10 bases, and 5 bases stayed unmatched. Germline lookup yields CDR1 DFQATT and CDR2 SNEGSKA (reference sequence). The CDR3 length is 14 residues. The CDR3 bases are TGCAGTGCTAGAGAACTAGCGGGAGCAAGCGAGCAGTTCTTC. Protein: CSARELAGASEQFF.

The CDR3 spells CSVGQMTGNNEQFF. CDR3 sequence (DNA): TGCAGCGTTGGACAGATGACAGGGAACAATGAGCAGTTCTTC. The genes are TRBV29-1 and TRBJ2-1, with TRBD1 matching 7 bases. Germline V gene sequence: CDR1 SQVTM, CDR2 ANQGSEA. The length of the CDR3 is 14 residues. Trimming cost V 4 bases and J 5 bases; bases outside gene matches: 8.

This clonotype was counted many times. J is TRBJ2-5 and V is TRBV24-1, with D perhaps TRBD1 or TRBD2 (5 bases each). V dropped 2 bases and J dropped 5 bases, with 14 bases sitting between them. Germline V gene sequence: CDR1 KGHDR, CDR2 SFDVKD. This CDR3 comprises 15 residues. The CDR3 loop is CATSDSGRRIETQYF. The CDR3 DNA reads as TGTGCCACCAGTGATTCGGGGCGCCGAATTGAGACCCAGTACTTC.

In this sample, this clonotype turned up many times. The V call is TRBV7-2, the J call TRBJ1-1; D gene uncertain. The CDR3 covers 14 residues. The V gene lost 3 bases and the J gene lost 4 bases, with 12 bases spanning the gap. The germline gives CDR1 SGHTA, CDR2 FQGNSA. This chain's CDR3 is CASSLGGVSTEAFF. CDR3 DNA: TGTGCCAGCAGCTTGGGCGGGGTGAGCACTGAAGCTTTCTTT.

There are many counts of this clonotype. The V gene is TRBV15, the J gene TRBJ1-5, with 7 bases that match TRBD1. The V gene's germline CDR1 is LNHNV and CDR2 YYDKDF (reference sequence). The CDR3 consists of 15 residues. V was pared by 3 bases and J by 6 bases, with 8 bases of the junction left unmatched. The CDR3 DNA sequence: TGTGCCACCAGCAGGGACAGGAATTCGCGTCAGCCCCAGCATTTT. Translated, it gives CATSRDRNSRQPQHF.